Shown below are 7 T cell receptor beta chains from a single sample sequenced in a study of blood T cells in healthy people across ages. A J-beta primer mix and a sample-barcoded 5' primer were used in a second PCR of about 7 to 12 cycles. Each CDR3 protein is one row after TCRdb ran MiXCR on the 5' RACE reads. The sample has 1.5 million to 2 million distinct CDR3 sequences, approximately 32% seen once. Material: blood. These receptors came from a woman in her thirties in good health.

The V gene is TRBV20-1, the J gene TRBJ2-7; maybe TRBD2 (5 bases). Germline V CDR1 and CDR2: DFQATT, SNEGSKA (reference sequence). The CDR3 spans 15 residues. V was trimmed by 0 bases and J by 5 bases, leaving 17 bases between them. The CDR3 nucleotides are TGCAGTGCTAGAGAGGGGTCCTACTGGCGGGACGAGCAGTACTTC. Protein product: CSAREGSYWRDEQYF.

In the case of this clonotype: The junction departs from germline at one end; a sequencing error may be responsible. This rearrangement joins TRBV4-1 to TRBJ2-3; TRBD2 matches at 14 bases. Germline assignment: CDR1 MGHRA and CDR2 YSYEKL. This CDR3 has 16 amino acids. The CDR3 here is CTSSQWTSGGWDTQYF. The CDR3 DNA is TGCACCAGCAGCCAATGGACTAGCGGGGGGTGGGATACGCAGTATTTT.

The chain has TRBV5-5 and TRBJ2-5; D possibly uses TRBD1 or TRBD2 (5 bases each). The length of the CDR3 is 15 residues. Germline V CDR1 and CDR2: SGHKS, YYEKEE (reference sequence). The V gene lost 8 bases and the J gene lost 2 bases, with 19 bases spanning the gap. The CDR3 DNA reads TGTGCCAGTGAAAGGCAGGGAGCAATACAAGAGACCCAGTACTTC. Protein product: CASERQGAIQETQYF. The whole variable domain, remainder taken from reference TRBV5-5 and TRBJ2-5, is DAGVTQSPTHLIKTRGQQVTLRCSPISGHKSVSWYQQVLGQGPQFIFQYYEKEERGRGNFPDRFSARQFPNYSSELNVNALLLGDSALYLCASERQGAIQETQYFGPGTRLLVL.

The chain recombines TRBV20-1 with TRBJ2-3; 7 bases map to TRBD2. CDR3 length: 11 residues. With 3 bases clipped from V and 11 bases from J, the junction kept 5 bases outside the gene matches. Germline V gene data show CDR1 as DFQATT and CDR2 as SNEGSKA (reference sequence). The CDR3 coding sequence is TGCAGTGCTAGTATACGGGAGGTGCAGTATTTT. It translates to CSASIREVQYF.

The chain carries TRBV12-3 or TRBV12-4 and TRBJ2-1, with 10 bases aligning to TRBD2. J gave up 4 bases and V 2 bases, and 5 bases lay outside the gene matches. This CDR3 is built from 16 residues. CDR3 bases: TGTGCCAGCAGTTTATATGGACTAGCGGTTTACAATGAGCAGTTCTTC. This codes for CASSLYGLAVYNEQFF.

A single count supports this clonotype. DNA of the CDR3: TGTGCCAGCAGCTTAGTTCGGACAGGGGGCAAGGGATCACCCCTCCACTTT. It translates to CASSLVRTGGKGSPLHF. The V gene is TRBV7-8, the J gene TRBJ1-6; 11 nucleotides match TRBD1. Per germline, CDR1 SGHVS and CDR2 FQNEAQ. This CDR3 is 17 amino acids long. V trimming: 1 base; J trimming: 10 bases; junction bases outside the gene matches: 9. The whole variable domain, filled in from reference TRBV7-8 and TRBJ1-6, reads GAGVSQSPRYKVAKRGQDVALRCDPISGHVSLFWYQQALGQGPEFLTYFQNEAQLDKSGLPSDRFFAERPEGSVSTLKIQRTQQEDSAVYLCASSLVRTGGKGSPLHFGNGTRLTVT.

This clonotype was counted at least ten times. CDR3 loop: CSVALRVGEQYF. CDR3 bases: TGCAGCGTCGCCCTTAGGGTGGGGGAGCAGTACTTC. The chain employs TRBV29-1 and TRBJ2-7; D gene unclear. The V end lost 6 bases, the J end lost 7 bases, and 16 bases lay between the germline ends. Per germline, CDR1 SQVTM and CDR2 ANQGSEA. This CDR3 has 12 amino acids.